The TCR beta chain under discussion was sequenced for a study of CXCR3-negative and CXCR3-positive naive CD8 T cells. The study, taken as a whole, reports: Naive CXCR3-positive and CXCR3-negative cells shared similar TRBV-TRBJ usage, unlike memory cells. Diversity proved comparably high across both naive subsets and much lower in memory CD8+ cells. Naive CXCR3-positive cells had TRB CDR3s more hydrophobic than those of CXCR3-negative naive cells.

With UMI labels, 5' RACE was used to prepare the TRB cDNA libraries. TCRdb re-called the 5' RACE reads; one entry per CDR3 protein, DNA not given. The table for this sample gives 130,000 to 150,000 distinct CDR3 sequences. Triplicates of over 250,000 cells were sorted from each CD8+ T cell subset. By phenotype, naive CD8+ T cells were CD45RO-CCR7+CD27+CD95-. About this clonotype: Its antigen is not identified.

The clonotype comes from a human donor in good health. Some clones in this sample may be carry-over from other donors' samples. The sequenced sample was naive CXCR3+ CD8+ T cells from blood. Subset reported: CD45RO-CCR7+CD27+CD95- naive CD8+ T cells expressing CXCR3 (TNR3+).

The CDR3 loop is CASIQTSGGPAEQFF. This chain joins TRBV7-9 and TRBJ2-1; with no DNA, the TCRdb D assignment of TRBD2 cannot be verified. The CDR3 has 15 residues. Germline V lookup: CDR1 SEHNR, CDR2 FQNEAQ (reference sequence).